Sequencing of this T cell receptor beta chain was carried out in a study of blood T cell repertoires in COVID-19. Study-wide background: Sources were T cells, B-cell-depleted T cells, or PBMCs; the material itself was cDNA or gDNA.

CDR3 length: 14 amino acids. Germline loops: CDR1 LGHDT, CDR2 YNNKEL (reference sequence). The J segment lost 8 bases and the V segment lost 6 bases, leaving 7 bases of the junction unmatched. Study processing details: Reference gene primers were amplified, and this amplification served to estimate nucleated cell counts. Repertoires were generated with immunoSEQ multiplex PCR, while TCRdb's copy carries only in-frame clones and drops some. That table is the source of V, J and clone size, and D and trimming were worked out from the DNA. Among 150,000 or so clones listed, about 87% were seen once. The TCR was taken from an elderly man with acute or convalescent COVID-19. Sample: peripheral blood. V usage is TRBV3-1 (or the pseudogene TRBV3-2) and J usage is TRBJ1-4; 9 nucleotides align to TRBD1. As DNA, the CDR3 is TGTGCCAGCAGACAGACAGGGGGGGGAGAAAAACTGTTTTTT. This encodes CASRQTGGGEKLFF.